The clone carrying this T cell receptor beta chain was counted between two and nine times. Antigen unknown. The data originate from a study of beta chain features in type 1 diabetes. Study results and caveats: TCRB CDR3s were moderately but significantly shorter in Type 1 diabetes patients in all four CD4+ subsets.

Sequenced material consisted of expressed TCRB transcripts (all of the isolated RNA was reverse transcribed). Sequencing used immunoSEQ multiplex PCR; TCRdb keeps in-frame clones, though not all of them. The data hold 450,000 to 550,000 clones, with over 25% observed a single time. V lost 0 bases and J lost 5, with 15 bases in between. CDR1 and CDR2 (germline): SGHRS, YFSETQ. This CDR3 contains 15 residues. The specimen sequenced was naive CD4+ T cells from blood. The chain employs TRBV5-1 and TRBJ2-7; D gene unclear. The sequence came from a man between 18 and 35 years old in good health. DNA for the CDR3: TGCGCCAGCAGCTTGGAAGGTGGGATGGAGAACGAGCAGTACTTC. Translating it yields CASSLEGGMENEQYF. The full variable domain, with the rest looked up from reference TRBV5-1 and TRBJ2-7, is KAGVTQTPRYLIKTRGQQVTLSCSPISGHRSVSWYQQTPGQGLQFLFEYFSETQRNKGNFPGRFSGRQFSNSRSEMNVSTLELGDSALYLCASSLEGGMENEQYFGPGTRLTVT.